The 9 T cell receptor beta chains presented below share a single source sample, sequenced in a study of blood T cell repertoires in COVID-19. Produced via immunoSEQ multiplex PCR; TCRdb's table is partial and in-frame only. This sample carries approximately 200,000 clones, roughly four fifths of them seen once, and the ten largest clones take around 2%. The sample was peripheral blood. The receptors here all came from a woman aged 55-70 years with acute or convalescent COVID-19.

Only one count was recorded for this clone. The rearrangement uses TRBV6-5 and TRBJ1-3, with 7 positions matching TRBD1. This CDR3 contains 15 residues. Germline lookup yields CDR1 MNHEY and CDR2 SVGAGI. J lost 4 bases, V lost 6 bases, and 9 bases had no gene match. The CDR3: CASRRQGITGNTIYF. Written as DNA, the CDR3 is TGTGCCAGCAGAAGACAGGGTATAACGGGAAACACCATATATTTT.

In this sample, this clone turned up once. The rearrangement uses TRBV27 and TRBJ1-6, with 8 bases identical to TRBD1. The CDR3 consists of 13 residues. V gave up 5 bases and J gave up 9 bases; unmatched junction bases: 3. The V gene's germline CDR1 is MNHEY and CDR2 SMNVEV (reference sequence). The CDR3 region has the DNA TGTGCCAGCAGTGCGGACAGGGCTTCACCCCTCCACTTT. Its translation is CASSADRASPLHF.

The CDR3 spells CASSREPGGDEQFF. CDR3 sequence (DNA): TGTGCCAGCAGCCGAGAACCCGGGGGGGATGAGCAGTTCTTC. The chain carries TRBV3-1 (or the pseudogene TRBV3-2) and TRBJ2-1; TRBD2 aligns across 8 bases. The CDR3 has 14 amino acids. J was trimmed by 8 bases and V by 4 bases; bases with no gene match: 7. Germline assignment: CDR1 LGHDT and CDR2 YNNKEL (reference sequence).

CDR3 region: CASSESTSGGPYEQYF. The CDR3 DNA sequence: TGCGCCAGCAGTGAGTCGACTAGCGGGGGGCCTTACGAGCAGTACTTC. The genes are TRBV10-1 and TRBJ2-7, with 13 bases matching TRBD2. CDR1 is WNHNN, CDR2 SYGVQD, per germline (reference sequence). The CDR3 totals 16 residues. The trim removed 0 bases at V and 4 bases at J, leaving 3 bases unmatched.

The chain employs TRBV6-5 and TRBJ1-2; D gene uncertain. From germline, CDR1 is MNHEY and CDR2 SVGAGI. V was shortened by 7 bases and J by 4 bases, with 16 bases between the two germline ends. This CDR3 has 14 amino acids. CDR3 amino acids: CASTPGGRGYGYTF. CDR3 DNA: TGTGCCAGCACCCCCGGCGGACGGGGCTATGGCTACACCTTC.

The V and J genes are TRBV28 and TRBJ1-3, with a weak D call TRBD1 (6 bases). Germline values: CDR1 MDHEN, CDR2 SYDVKM. Deletions cut 7 bases from V and 3 bases from J, with 19 bases between. The CDR3 length is 16 residues. CDR3 protein: CASTMGGAGVGNTIYF. CDR3 DNA sequence: TGTGCCAGCACCATGGGGGGGGCCGGAGTTGGAAACACCATATATTTT.

The V gene is TRBV2, the J gene TRBJ2-7, with TRBD1 matching over 9 bases. The CDR3 has 14 amino acids. V lost 4 bases, J lost 4 bases, and 5 bases stayed unmatched. Germline CDR1 SNHLY, CDR2 FYNNEI. The DNA for the CDR3 is TGTGCCAGCAGTGGGACAGGGGTAAGGTACGAGCAGTACTTC. Encoded protein: CASSGTGVRYEQYF. Supplemented by reference TRBV2 and TRBJ2-7, the full variable domain reads EPEVTQTPSHQVTQMGQEVILRCVPISNHLYFYWYRQILGQKVEFLVSFYNNEISEKSEIFDDQFSVERPDGSNFTLKIRSTKLEDSAMYFCASSGTGVRYEQYFGPGTRLTVT.

V gene TRBV4-2 combines with J gene TRBJ2-3; 11 positions match TRBD2. This CDR3 comprises 16 residues. Germline CDR1 reads LGHNA; CDR2 reads YNFKEQ. The V segment lost 4 bases and the J segment 1 base; nucleotides outside the gene matches: 4. CDR3 sequence: CASSPTLAGGTDTQYF. CDR3 bases: TGTGCCAGCAGCCCGACACTAGCGGGAGGCACAGATACGCAGTATTTT.

The V call is TRBV30, the J call TRBJ1-1, with D possibly matching TRBD1 (5 bases). CDR3 length equals 17 residues. Trimming removed 0 bases at V and 4 bases at J, with 21 bases between. Germline V gives CDR1 GTSNPN, CDR2 SVGIG (reference sequence). The CDR3 reads CAWSVKWPGRGPTEAFF. Here the CDR3 DNA reads TGTGCCTGGAGTGTAAAATGGCCCGGGAGGGGCCCCACTGAAGCTTTCTTT.